This T cell receptor beta chain originates from a study of OX40 agonist ivuxolimab in advanced cancers. General notes on the study: Ivuxolimab was a fully human IgG2 agonistic monoclonal antibody targeting the costimulatory receptor OX40 (CD134). Intravenous ivuxolimab was administered to patients every 2 weeks at six dose levels: 0.01, 0.1, 0.3, 1.5, 3 and 10 mg/kg. Of the approximately 50 patients in dose escalation, 19 had hepatocellular carcinoma, approximately 15 had melanoma, 9 had renal cell carcinoma and 9 had head and neck cancer. The dose-escalation cohort was 80% to 90% male with a mean age of approximately 60 years, ranging from roughly 23 to 85. Patients were allowed to have had prior anti-PD-1, anti-PD-L1 or anti-CTLA-4 therapy, and approximately 40% of the dose-escalation patients had been treated with checkpoint inhibitors. Partial responses occurred in three dose-escalation patients, of whom one had hepatocellular carcinoma and two had cutaneous melanoma. The purpose of peripheral TCRbeta sequencing was to test whether ivuxolimab changed TCR sequence diversity and led to clonal T-cell expansion. The paper reports the monotherapy dose-escalation portion (N of about 51 patients) of the phase I ivuxolimab trial.

The research as a whole found: Clonal expansion of both CD4+ and CD8+ blood T cells was observed from baseline to week 6 at doses 0.1 to 3.0 mg/kg. The antigen specificity of the peripheral T cells that underwent clonal expansion was not determined. Low levels of normalized T-cell clonal expansion were also seen in some patients who did not respond. Partial responders in the 0.1-3.0 mg/kg groups had among the lowest normalized peripheral clonal expansion, especially among CD8+ T cells. On average, CD8+ T cells showed more expanded clones than CD4+ T cells after ivuxolimab.

For sequencing of the TCRbeta CDR3 region, genomic DNA was extracted from the sorted cells. The immunoSEQ Assay was used for sequencing of TCRbeta CDR3 regions. This immuneACCESS table, as held by TCRdb, lists in-frame sequences with V and J called but not all clones. Of the missing ones, under half trace to an unresolved V gene in checked studies; the others have no known cause. Counted in this sample were around 65,000 clones; nearly 90% of them appeared once. The biggest ten clones account for 4% to 5.5% of the sample. Comment on this clone: The antigen this receptor binds is unknown. No much larger clone exists at a distance of one base, and base qualities are not known.

The trial excluded patients who had a history of autoimmune disease or were on systemic immunosuppression. In every dose cohort, peripheral blood was drawn for TCR sequencing at baseline, cycle 4 day 1, and cycle 7 day 1. The samples were taken from a phase I, first-in-human, multicenter, open-label dose-escalation trial of ivuxolimab. Adults with locally advanced or metastatic melanoma, renal cell, hepatocellular, or head and neck squamous cell carcinoma were enrolled in the trial. Before TCR sequencing, CD4+ T cells and CD8+ T cells from peripheral blood were sorted into separate populations. This specimen consisted of CD4+ or CD8+ T cells sorted from blood, obtained in a trial of the OX40 agonist ivuxolimab. This receptor was obtained from an adult with an advanced solid tumor such as melanoma, head and neck, liver or kidney cancer.

The CDR3 region reads CASSLDRGLVYEQYF. The DNA reads as follows: TGTGCCAGCAGCTTAGATCGGGGTCTTGTCTACGAGCAGTACTTC. The V and J genes are TRBV11-2 and TRBJ2-7; the D gene is perhaps TRBD2, on 5 matching bases. Trimming at the junction amounts to 0 bases on V and 3 bases on J, and the germline ends lie 12 bases apart. Measured from the cysteine to the phenylalanine, the CDR3 is 15 residues long. Just the 45-base CDR3 DNA is kept, in frame starting at base 1. CDR1 and CDR2 are drawn from the germline V gene: SGHAT, FQNNGV.